This T cell receptor (beta chain) was recorded in a study of chemoradiotherapy in HPV16-positive cancers. Here immunoSEQ multiplex PCR was the method, and the copy in TCRdb shows in-frame clones only, minus some. The table records some 35,000 clones, approximately 90% of them present only once. Trimming cost V 7 bases and J 6 bases; bases outside gene matches: 11. The germline V gene encodes CDR1 SNHLY and CDR2 FYNNEI. CDR3 length equals 14 residues. The clonotype originates from a human donor with HPV-associated anogenital cancer. The sample was blood, taken from a patient who underwent chemoradiotherapy. The chain carries TRBV2 and TRBJ1-2; 7 bases are shared with TRBD1. For the CDR3, the DNA is TGTGCCAGCACCAGAGAGACAGGGTATAATGGCTACACCTTC. It yields the protein CASTRETGYNGYTF.